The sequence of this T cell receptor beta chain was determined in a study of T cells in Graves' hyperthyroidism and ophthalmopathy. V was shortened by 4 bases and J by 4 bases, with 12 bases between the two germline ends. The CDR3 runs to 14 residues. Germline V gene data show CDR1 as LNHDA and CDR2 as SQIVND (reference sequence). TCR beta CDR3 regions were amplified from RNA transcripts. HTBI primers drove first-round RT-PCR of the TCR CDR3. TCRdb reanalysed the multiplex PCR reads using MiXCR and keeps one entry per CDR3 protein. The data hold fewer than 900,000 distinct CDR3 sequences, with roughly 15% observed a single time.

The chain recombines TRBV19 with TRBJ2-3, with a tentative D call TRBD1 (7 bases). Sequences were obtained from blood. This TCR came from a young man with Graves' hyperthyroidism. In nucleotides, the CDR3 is TGTGCCAGTAGTACCGACAGGGAGGCAGATACGCAGTATTTT. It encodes CASSTDREADTQYF.